This TCR beta chain was sequenced for a study of identical twins. Study conclusions and caveats: Beta clonotypes that were abundant in cord blood contained fewer insertions, a pattern absent from memory repertoires.

TCRdb redid the calling of the 5' RACE reads with MiXCR, one entry per CDR3 protein. The sample holds 550,000 to 800,000 distinct CDR3 sequences, 7.1% seen once. This clonotype was seen many times. Its antigen remains unknown. In addition, the sample was reused for a study of yellow fever vaccine responses in identical twins.

The source material was PBMCs. The sequence came from a woman aged 18-29 years in good health.

Here the CDR3 reads CASSPLLGDTQYF. CDR3 DNA: TGTGCCAGCAGCCCGTTATTAGGAGATACGCAGTATTTT. V usage is TRBV14 and J usage is TRBJ2-3; D gene ambiguous. The V and J ends lost 4 bases and 5 bases respectively, with 10 bases between them. The CDR3 sequence is 13 residues long. The germline CDR1 and CDR2 sequences are SGHDN and FVKESK. The full variable domain, rest sourced from reference TRBV14 and TRBJ2-3, is EAGVTQFPSHSVIEKGQTVTLRCDPISGHDNLYWYRRVMGKEIKFLLHFVKESKQDESGMPNNRFLAERTGGTYSTLKVQPAELEDSGVYFCASSPLLGDTQYFGPGTRLTVL.